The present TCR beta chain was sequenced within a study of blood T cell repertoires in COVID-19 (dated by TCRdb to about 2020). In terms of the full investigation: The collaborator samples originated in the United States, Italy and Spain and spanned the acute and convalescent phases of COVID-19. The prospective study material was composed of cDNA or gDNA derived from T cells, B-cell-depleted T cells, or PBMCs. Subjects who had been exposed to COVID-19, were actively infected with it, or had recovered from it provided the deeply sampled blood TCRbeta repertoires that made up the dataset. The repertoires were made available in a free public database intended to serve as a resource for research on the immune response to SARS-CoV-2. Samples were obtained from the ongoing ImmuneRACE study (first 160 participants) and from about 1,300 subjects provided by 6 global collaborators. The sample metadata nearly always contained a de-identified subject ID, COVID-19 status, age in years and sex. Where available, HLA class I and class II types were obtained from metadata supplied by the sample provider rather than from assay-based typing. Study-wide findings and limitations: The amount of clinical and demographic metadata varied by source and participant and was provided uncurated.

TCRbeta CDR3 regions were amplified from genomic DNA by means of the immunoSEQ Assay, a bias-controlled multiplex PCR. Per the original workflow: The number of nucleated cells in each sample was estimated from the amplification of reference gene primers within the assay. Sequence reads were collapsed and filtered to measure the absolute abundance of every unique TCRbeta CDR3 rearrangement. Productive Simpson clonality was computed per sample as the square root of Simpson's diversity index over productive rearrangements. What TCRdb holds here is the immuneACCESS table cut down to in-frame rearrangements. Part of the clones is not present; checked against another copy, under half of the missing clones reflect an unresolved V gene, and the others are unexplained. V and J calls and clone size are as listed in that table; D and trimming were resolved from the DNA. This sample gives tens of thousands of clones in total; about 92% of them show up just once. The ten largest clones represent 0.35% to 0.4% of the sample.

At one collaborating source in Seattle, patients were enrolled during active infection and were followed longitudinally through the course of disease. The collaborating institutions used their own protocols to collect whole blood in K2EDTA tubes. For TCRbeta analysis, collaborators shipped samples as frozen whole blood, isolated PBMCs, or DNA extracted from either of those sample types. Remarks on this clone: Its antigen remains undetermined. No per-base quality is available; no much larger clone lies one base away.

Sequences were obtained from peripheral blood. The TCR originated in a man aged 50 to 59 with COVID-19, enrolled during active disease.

CDR3 sequence: CASSQDNRSGSRAKNIQYF. The DNA reads TGTGCCAGCAGCCAAGATAATAGGAGCGGGAGCAGAGCCAAAAACATTCAGTACTTC. Rearrangement joined TRBV4-2 to TRBJ2-4; 8 of the junction bases match TRBD2. V has 0 bases trimmed and J has 0 bases trimmed; junction bases matching no gene number 10. The germline V gene supplies CDR1 LGHNA and CDR2 YNFKEQ. There are 19 amino acids in the CDR3, from cysteine to phenylalanine inclusive. Only the CDR3 part of the read is kept: 57 bases, read in frame from the first base.